This T cell receptor (beta chain) was recorded in a study of CD8 T cells in Susac syndrome. Findings and caveats of the study: The greatest CD8+ clonal expansion in Susac occurred in TEMRA cells and in active patients.

The CDR3 has 15 residues. CDR1 and CDR2 from the germline V gene are LNHNV and YYDKDF (reference sequence). J gave up 2 bases and V 8 bases, and 6 bases lay outside the gene matches. Points on this clonotype: Its target is not known.

Random hexamers were used to reverse transcribe an amount of about 0.5 to 1 ug RNA. Coverage of TCR beta CDR3 amplification by immunoSEQ multiplex PCR extended to 54 Vbeta and 13 Jbeta. TCRdb re-called the immunoSEQ multiplex PCR reads with MiXCR, one entry per CDR3 protein. The sample records about 100,000 distinct CDR3 sequences, approximately 95% being singletons. Definite or probable Susac syndrome was diagnosed using recently defined diagnostic criteria. Sequences were obtained from CD8+ T cells from PBMCs. The chain recombines TRBV15 with TRBJ2-3; 11 positions agree with TRBD2. This receptor was taken from a human donor with Susac syndrome. The CDR3 is CATFSGRELTDTQYF. In nucleotides, the CDR3 is TGTGCCACCTTTAGCGGGAGGGAGCTCACAGATACGCAGTATTTT.